The T cell receptor beta chain described here comes from a study of CD8 T cells in ankylosing spondylitis. For this clonotype: Its specificity is unknown.

Germline CDR1 is MDHEN and CDR2 is SYDVKM. This CDR3 is built from 15 residues. V was trimmed by 2 bases and J by 6 bases, leaving 13 bases between them. From the 5' RACE reads, TCRdb called clonotypes with MiXCR, one entry per CDR3 protein. The sample consists of 300,000 to 400,000 distinct CDR3 sequences, 20% to 25% of them appearing once. General study results and limits: Ankylosing spondylitis blood appeared to be characterized by a TCR beta motif of roughly eight highly homologous variants.

The chain joins TRBV28 to TRBJ2-2; a weak D match, TRBD1 (5 bases). The source is a male donor with ankylosing spondylitis. Sequenced: blood, either unsorted or a sorted T cell fraction (not recorded which). The CDR3 DNA is TGTGCCAGCAGTTTAAGGGGAACCAAGTCCGGGGAGCTGTTTTTT. It is translated as CASSLRGTKSGELFF.